This T cell receptor beta chain was sequenced for a study of shared clonotypes between healthy human individuals. Concerning this clone itself: What it binds is unknown.

Clones were read by immunoSEQ multiplex PCR, and TCRdb kept only the in-frame ones, dropping some. This table holds approximately 1.4 million clones, 98% found once. V shed 0 bases, J shed 6 bases, and the junction held 15 bases outside the gene matches. The CDR3 spans 18 residues. Germline V gives CDR1 MGHDK, CDR2 SYGVNS. Study results and limitations: A generally larger estimated richness was seen in naive subsets than in memory subsets.

The sample comprised naive CD4+ T cells sorted from blood. This sample's subset: CD45RA+ positively selected. This TCR came from a man aged 25 to 40 in good health. The rearrangement uses TRBV25-1 and TRBJ2-7; TRBD1 agrees at 9 bases. Written as DNA, the CDR3 is TGTGCCAGCAGTGAATACCCAATACAGGGGGCGCAGGTGGGCGAGCAGTACTTC. The encoded protein is CASSEYPIQGAQVGEQYF.